This T cell receptor (beta chain) was sequenced for a study of T cell clonotyping in hematopoietic cell transplantation. Method: immunoSEQ multiplex PCR; TCRdb's copy keeps in-frame clones and lacks some. The data show about 76,000 clones, almost 97% seen once. The sample's time point: recipient sample about 28 days before transplant, after cytoreduction. A remark on this clone: Its antigen is unknown.

V was clipped by 3 bases and J by 0 bases, with 12 bases between them. There are 15 residues in the CDR3. CDR1 MDHEN and CDR2 SYDVKM come from the germline V gene. Study results and limitations: Broader posttransplant TCR repertoire diversity was predicted by graft donor and pretransplant recipient Inverse Simpson Index values. CD4 and CD8 repertoire contributions could not be separated without sorting.

The chain has TRBV28 and TRBJ2-7; possible D gene TRBD1, 5 bases. The sequence came from a woman in her 50s with acute myeloid leukemia. Some clones in this sample may be carry-over from other donors' samples. The material sequenced was peripheral blood mononuclear cells, taken before stem cell transplant. DNA of the CDR3: TGTGCCAGCAGTTTCACAGGATCCCCCTCCTACGAGCAGTACTTC. It yields the protein CASSFTGSPSYEQYF.